This T cell receptor beta chain derives from a study of beta chain features in type 1 diabetes. Study-wide points: Shortening that was moderate but significant affected the TCRB CDR3s of Type 1 diabetes patients in all four CD4+ subsets.

Trimming removed 8 bases from V and 3 bases from J, with 11 bases in between. The CDR3 contains 13 residues. Germline V gives CDR1 ENHRY, CDR2 SYGVKD. The isolated RNA, all of it, was reverse transcribed, so expressed TCRB transcripts were what got sequenced. Generated by immunoSEQ multiplex PCR, the TCRdb table keeps only in-frame clones and is missing some. The table includes under 250,000 clones, less than 15% detected once. The sample holds a few counts of this clone. Its antigen is unidentified. The source of this sequence is a middle-aged woman in good health. The V gene is TRBV10-3, the J gene TRBJ1-3; D gene uncertain. Sequenced sample: naive CD4+ T cells from blood. This chain's CDR3 is CAIAAGGGNTIYF. The CDR3 DNA follows: TGTGCCATCGCCGCGGGAGGTGGAAACACCATATATTTT.